Listed below are T cell receptor beta chains from one sample, sequenced in a study of CD8+ T cells in alopecia areata. Produced via immunoSEQ multiplex PCR; TCRdb's table is partial and in-frame only. The sample records 90,000 to 120,000 clones, roughly 84% being singletons. The sample was CD8+ T cells sorted from blood, taken at week 24, from a patient treated with tofacitinib. Receptor source: a human donor with alopecia areata. Both conserved end residues are part of each CDR3. D genes are given only for firm matches. Size is stated for part of the rows, as once, few or many counts, or as a class when the clone is expanded.

abundance: -
v_gene: TRBV30
d_gene: -
j_gene: TRBJ2-7
CDR3aa: CAALRGPGEQYF
CDR3nt: TGTGCCGCGCTCCGGGGGCCTGGCGAGCAGTACTTC

abundance: -
v_gene: TRBV4-1
d_gene: -
j_gene: TRBJ1-1
CDR3aa: CASSPYPPSGGNTEAFF
CDR3nt: TGCGCCAGCAGCCCCTACCCGCCCTCAGGAGGCAACACTGAAGCTTTCTTT

abundance: once
v_gene: TRBV21-1
d_gene: -
j_gene: TRBJ1-2
CDR3aa: CASSKARRDKVNYGYTF
CDR3nt: TGTGCCAGCAGCAAAGCAAGGAGGGACAAGGTTAACTATGGCTACACCTTC

abundance: -
v_gene: TRBV2
d_gene: -
j_gene: TRBJ2-5
CDR3aa: CASRGGTVQETQYF
CDR3nt: TGTGCCAGCAGGGGCGGGACCGTCCAAGAGACCCAGTACTTC

abundance: -
v_gene: TRBV11-2
d_gene: -
j_gene: TRBJ1-6
CDR3aa: CASSPFIGDSPLHF
CDR3nt: TGTGCCAGCAGTCCCTTCATAGGGGATTCACCCCTCCACTTT

abundance: -
v_gene: TRBV7-9
d_gene: -
j_gene: TRBJ1-2
CDR3aa: CASSSPNRRANTNYGYTF
CDR3nt: TGTGCCAGCAGCTCGCCGAATCGACGGGCGAATACTAACTATGGCTACACCTTC

abundance: -
v_gene: TRBV19
d_gene: TRBD1
j_gene: TRBJ2-3
CDR3aa: CASSEPGTDSTDTQYF
CDR3nt: TGTGCCAGTAGTGAACCCGGGACAGACAGCACAGATACGCAGTATTTT

abundance: -
v_gene: TRBV29-1
d_gene: TRBD1
j_gene: TRBJ1-2
CDR3aa: CSVEDPGDRYYGYTF
CDR3nt: TGCAGCGTTGAAGATCCAGGGGACAGATACTATGGCTACACCTTC

abundance: -
v_gene: TRBV4-1
d_gene: -
j_gene: TRBJ2-3
CDR3aa: CAARDSPLTDTQYF
CDR3nt: TGCGCCGCTCGAGACAGTCCGCTGACAGATACGCAGTATTTT

abundance: -
v_gene: TRBV18
d_gene: -
j_gene: TRBJ1-2
CDR3aa: CASSLTRQDYGYTF
CDR3nt: TGTGCCAGCTCACTAACACGACAGGACTATGGCTACACCTTC

abundance: -
v_gene: TRBV7-2
d_gene: -
j_gene: TRBJ2-1
CDR3aa: CASSLLAPSSYNEQFF
CDR3nt: TGTGCCAGCAGCTTACTAGCGCCAAGCTCCTACAATGAGCAGTTCTTC

abundance: -
v_gene: TRBV6-1
d_gene: TRBD2
j_gene: TRBJ2-4
CDR3aa: CASSEGSSGGRNIQYF
CDR3nt: TGTGCCAGCAGTGAAGGTTCTAGCGGGGGGAGAAACATTCAGTACTTC

abundance: -
v_gene: TRBV7-9
d_gene: TRBD2
j_gene: TRBJ2-3
CDR3aa: CASSSNGLAVTDTQYF
CDR3nt: TGTGCCAGCAGCTCGAACGGACTAGCGGTAACAGATACGCAGTATTTT

abundance: -
v_gene: TRBV10-3
d_gene: -
j_gene: TRBJ2-1
CDR3aa: CAISLRGDLNNEQFF
CDR3nt: TGTGCCATCAGCCTTAGGGGAGACTTAAACAATGAGCAGTTCTTC

abundance: -
v_gene: TRBV2
d_gene: -
j_gene: TRBJ1-1
CDR3aa: CASSPRSGPNTEAFF
CDR3nt: TGTGCCAGCAGTCCTCGAAGTGGACCGAACACTGAAGCTTTCTTT

abundance: -
v_gene: TRBV7-9
d_gene: -
j_gene: TRBJ2-3
CDR3aa: CASSSTGGKGTQYF
CDR3nt: TGTGCCAGCAGCTCGACAGGCGGCAAGGGTACGCAGTATTTT

abundance: -
v_gene: TRBV25-1
d_gene: TRBD1
j_gene: TRBJ1-1
CDR3aa: CASSWGQGMNTEAFF
CDR3nt: TGTGCCAGCAGCTGGGGACAGGGGATGAACACTGAAGCTTTCTTT

abundance: -
v_gene: TRBV29-1
d_gene: TRBD1
j_gene: TRBJ2-7
CDR3aa: CSVEWTGGTYEQYF
CDR3nt: TGCAGCGTTGAGTGGACAGGGGGGACCTACGAGCAGTACTTC

abundance: -
v_gene: TRBV6-5
d_gene: -
j_gene: TRBJ2-1
CDR3aa: CASNAGTGHYNEQFF
CDR3nt: TGTGCCAGCAACGCCGGGACGGGGCACTACAATGAGCAGTTCTTC

abundance: -
v_gene: TRBV27
d_gene: -
j_gene: TRBJ1-2
CDR3aa: CASSSLQGIYGYTF
CDR3nt: TGTGCCAGCAGTAGCCTGCAGGGAATCTATGGCTACACCTTC

abundance: -
v_gene: TRBV5-6
d_gene: TRBD1
j_gene: TRBJ1-2
CDR3aa: CASSSRDRGPDYGYTF
CDR3nt: TGTGCCAGCAGCTCCCGGGACAGGGGGCCGGACTATGGCTACACCTTC

abundance: -
v_gene: TRBV25-1
d_gene: -
j_gene: TRBJ2-7
CDR3aa: CASSADLEGEQYF
CDR3nt: TGTGCCAGCAGTGCGGACCTTGAGGGCGAGCAGTACTTC

abundance: few
v_gene: TRBV4-2
d_gene: -
j_gene: TRBJ2-5
CDR3aa: CASSQAGYNQETQYF
CDR3nt: TGTGCCAGCAGCCAAGCAGGGTACAACCAAGAGACCCAGTACTTC

abundance: once
v_gene: TRBV7-9
d_gene: -
j_gene: TRBJ2-4
CDR3aa: CASSASQGHKNIQYF
CDR3nt: TGTGCCAGCAGCGCCTCACAGGGACACAAAAACATTCAGTACTTC

abundance: -
v_gene: TRBV27
d_gene: TRBD1
j_gene: TRBJ2-7
CDR3aa: CASSFGTANEQYF
CDR3nt: TGTGCCAGCAGTTTCGGGACAGCGAACGAGCAGTACTTC

abundance: -
v_gene: TRBV30
d_gene: -
j_gene: TRBJ2-5
CDR3aa: CAWSVSLVSQETQYF
CDR3nt: TGTGCCTGGAGTGTCTCTCTAGTGTCCCAAGAGACCCAGTACTTC

abundance: -
v_gene: TRBV27
d_gene: TRBD2
j_gene: TRBJ2-4
CDR3aa: CASSPGGGRRYF
CDR3nt: TGTGCCAGCAGCCCCGGCGGGGGGAGGCGGTACTTC

abundance: -
v_gene: TRBV2
d_gene: TRBD2
j_gene: TRBJ2-3
CDR3aa: CASRETSGHTDTQYF
CDR3nt: TGTGCCAGCAGAGAAACTAGCGGGCACACAGATACGCAGTATTTT

abundance: -
v_gene: TRBV5-4
d_gene: TRBD2
j_gene: TRBJ2-7
CDR3aa: CASSFASGGSPYEQYF
CDR3nt: TGTGCCAGCAGCTTTGCTAGCGGGGGGTCCCCCTACGAGCAGTACTTC

abundance: -
v_gene: TRBV7-9
d_gene: -
j_gene: TRBJ2-2
CDR3aa: CASSLVVPDGELFF
CDR3nt: TGTGCCAGCAGCTTAGTGGTGCCAGACGGGGAGCTGTTTTTT

abundance: -
v_gene: TRBV7-9
d_gene: -
j_gene: TRBJ2-7
CDR3aa: CASSFTVPGGRLSYEQYF
CDR3nt: TGTGCCAGCAGCTTCACCGTACCCGGGGGAAGGTTGTCCTACGAGCAGTACTTC

abundance: -
v_gene: TRBV29-1
d_gene: TRBD1
j_gene: TRBJ1-1
CDR3aa: CSAQDRGNTEAFF
CDR3nt: TGCAGCGCTCAGGACAGGGGAAACACTGAAGCTTTCTTT

abundance: -
v_gene: TRBV9
d_gene: TRBD1
j_gene: TRBJ2-5
CDR3aa: CATNRKQGAHKETQYF
CDR3nt: TGTGCCACCAACCGAAAGCAGGGGGCGCATAAAGAGACCCAGTACTTC

abundance: -
v_gene: TRBV27
d_gene: -
j_gene: TRBJ2-2
CDR3aa: CASSLTGYAGELFF
CDR3nt: TGTGCCAGCAGTTTAACAGGGTACGCCGGGGAGCTGTTTTTT

abundance: -
v_gene: TRBV6-1
d_gene: -
j_gene: TRBJ2-7
CDR3aa: CASTYRETYEQYF
CDR3nt: TGTGCCAGCACTTACAGGGAAACCTACGAGCAGTACTTC

abundance: -
v_gene: TRBV27
d_gene: -
j_gene: TRBJ2-1
CDR3aa: CASSLTGFTGNEQFF
CDR3nt: TGTGCCAGCAGCCTCACAGGGTTCACGGGGAATGAGCAGTTCTTC

abundance: -
v_gene: TRBV10-3
d_gene: -
j_gene: TRBJ2-2
CDR3aa: CAIGVGVSGELFF
CDR3nt: TGTGCCATCGGAGTTGGGGTATCCGGGGAGCTGTTTTTT

abundance: few
v_gene: TRBV7-9
d_gene: TRBD2
j_gene: TRBJ2-5
CDR3aa: CASSRAGSGETQYF
CDR3nt: TGTGCCAGCAGCCGAGCGGGGTCGGGAGAGACCCAGTACTTC

abundance: few
v_gene: TRBV18
d_gene: TRBD1
j_gene: TRBJ2-4
CDR3aa: CASSSTGYLAKNIQYF
CDR3nt: TGTGCCAGCTCATCGACAGGGTATTTAGCCAAAAACATTCAGTACTTC

abundance: -
v_gene: TRBV5-1
d_gene: -
j_gene: TRBJ2-7
CDR3aa: CASSLGGPQSEQYF
CDR3nt: TGCGCCAGCAGCTTAGGGGGGCCTCAGTCCGAGCAGTACTTC